A selection of T cell receptor beta chains follows, all from one sample in a study of metastatic and nonmetastatic thyroid tumors. MiXCR re-clonotyped the PCR reads for TCRdb. The sample shows fewer than 50,000 clones, 16% of them seen only once. What was sequenced was blood. All receptors derive from a female donor with papillary thyroid cancer or a benign thyroid nodule (not recorded which). Some clones in this sample may be carry-over from other donors' samples. The CDR3 runs from the conserved cysteine through the conserved F or W. The D gene is left open where the match is weak. For some rows the clone size is stated as once, few or many, or as a class when expanded; others skip it.

D	V	size	J	CDR3	DNA
.	TRBV6-5	medium-sized	TRBJ2-1	CASSYMSEQFF	TGTGCCAGCAGTTACATGAGTGAGCAGTTCTTC
TRBD1	TRBV12-3/TRBV12-4	.	TRBJ2-7	CASRKGQSYEQYF	TGTGCCAGCAGGAAGGGACAGTCCTACGAGCAGTACTTC
.	TRBV5-4	.	TRBJ1-2	CGWWWTNLGGYTF	TGTGGGTGGTGGTGGACGAACTTGGGTGGCTACACCTTC
TRBD2	TRBV28	many	TRBJ2-2	CASSSGLAGGTGELFF	TGTGCCAGCAGTTCCGGACTAGCGGGGGGTACCGGGGAGCTGTTTTTT
.	TRBV5-1	many	TRBJ2-3	CASSPYGADTQYF	TGCGCCAGCAGCCCCTACGGGGCAGATACGCAGTATTTT
.	TRBV5-1	many	TRBJ2-3	CASSHGLARIADTQYF	TGCGCCAGCAGCCACGGACTGGCAAGAATCGCAGATACGCAGTATTTT
TRBD2	TRBV18	few	TRBJ2-3	CASSPPGLAGTDTQYF	TGTGCCAGCTCACCACCGGGCCTAGCGGGTACAGATACGCAGTATTTT
.	TRBV5-1	.	TRBJ2-3	CASSRLRELGIDTQYF	TGCGCCAGCAGCCGACTCCGGGAGTTGGGCATAGATACGCAGTATTTT
.	TRBV5-6	.	TRBJ1-5	CASSFMSGDNQPQHF	TGTGCCAGCAGCTTTATGTCGGGGGACAATCAGCCCCAGCATTTT
.	TRBV30	many	TRBJ2-7	CAWSVMWSEQYF	TGTGCCTGGAGTGTAATGTGGTCCGAGCAGTACTTC
.	TRBV7-8	.	TRBJ1-2	CASSLGQGAISVGGYTF	TGTGCCAGCAGCTTAGGTCAGGGTGCGATTTCAGTTGGTGGCTACACCTTC
.	TRBV2	many	TRBJ2-7	CASSEESYEQYF	TGTGCCAGCAGTGAAGAAAGCTACGAGCAGTACTTC
TRBD1	TRBV5-1	few	TRBJ1-6	CASSWTGDRASPLHF	TGCGCCAGCAGCTGGACAGGGGATCGGGCTTCACCCCTCCACTTT
.	TRBV12-3/TRBV12-4	many	TRBJ2-3	CASSSPTLADTQYF	TGTGCCAGCAGTTCCCCCACCTTGGCAGATACGCAGTATTTT
TRBD1	TRBV6-1	many	TRBJ2-5	CASSGTGETQYF	TGTGCCAGCAGTGGGACAGGGGAGACCCAGTACTTC
.	TRBV20-1	many	TRBJ2-3	CSASTGAGDTQYF	TGCAGTGCTAGCACGGGAGCCGGAGATACGCAGTACTTT
TRBD2	TRBV5-6	many	TRBJ2-7	CASSAWTGGYEQYF	TGTGCCAGCAGCGCATGGACGGGGGGCTACGAGCAGTACTTC
TRBD2	TRBV10-2	many	TRBJ2-2	CASRTSGGGTGELFF	TGCGCCAGCAGGACTAGCGGAGGAGGGACCGGGGAGCTGTTTTTT
.	TRBV29-1	many	TRBJ2-3	CSVVPTDTQYF	TGCAGCGTTGTCCCCACAGATACGCAGTATTTT
TRBD1	TRBV6-6	.	TRBJ1-2	CASSYSSGTGGVGYTF	TGTGCCAGCAGTTACTCTTCCGGGACAGGGGGAGTTGGCTACACCTTC
TRBD2	TRBV27	many	TRBJ2-1	CASRLAGGPYNEQFF	TGTGCCAGCAGGTTAGCGGGAGGGCCCTACAATGAGCAGTTCTTC
.	TRBV5-4	many	TRBJ2-1	CASSLILGDEQFF	TGTGCCAGCAGCTTGATTTTAGGAGATGAGCAGTTCTTC
.	TRBV6-1	few	TRBJ1-6	CASTSLSNSPLHF	TGTGCCAGCACCTCCTTAAGTAATTCACCCCTCCACTTT
TRBD2	TRBV6-5	medium-sized	TRBJ2-1	CASSYREGSNEQFF	TGTGCCAGCAGTTACCGGGAGGGAAGCAATGAGCAGTTCTTC
.	TRBV19	few	TRBJ2-3	CASSMGPGSTDTQYF	TGTGCCAGTAGTATGGGTCCGGGGAGCACAGATACGCAGTATTTT
.	TRBV6-1	many	TRBJ2-2	CASSGLRGTGELFF	TGTGCCAGCAGTGGGTTACGGGGCACCGGGGAGCTGTTTTTT
TRBD2	TRBV6-1	.	TRBJ2-1	CATQRTSGSYEQFF	TGTGCCACACAACGGACTAGCGGGAGCTACGAGCAGTTCTTC
TRBD2	TRBV7-3	many	TRBJ2-1	CASSTATSGRSYNEQFF	TGTGCCAGCAGCACCGCCACTAGCGGGAGATCCTACAATGAGCAGTTCTTC
TRBD2	TRBV2	many	TRBJ2-3	CASSLAGVGDTQYF	TGTGCCAGCAGTCTAGCGGGAGTGGGAGATACGCAGTATTTT
.	TRBV6-1	many	TRBJ1-1	CASSARENTEAFF	TGTGCCAGCAGTGCTCGGGAGAACACTGAAGCTTTCTTT
.	TRBV24-1	many	TRBJ2-1	CATSDFGGDYNEQFF	TGTGCCACCAGTGATTTCGGGGGAGACTACAATGAGCAGTTCTTC
TRBD1	TRBV9	many	TRBJ1-6	CASSFNPTGKPSSPLHF	TGTGCCAGCAGCTTCAACCCGACAGGGAAGCCTAGTTCACCCCTCCACTTT
.	TRBV6-5	few	TRBJ2-7	CASRDTRREIYYEQYF	TGTGCCAGCAGAGATACTCGACGGGAGATTTACTACGAGCAGTACTTC
.	TRBV5-1	many	TRBJ2-1	CASSTSIGAYNEQFF	TGCGCCAGCAGCACGAGTATCGGGGCCTACAATGAGCAGTTCTTC
.	TRBV27	many	TRBJ1-4	CASSLGPLQGSTNEKLFF	TGTGCCAGCAGTTTAGGCCCCCTACAGGGCTCAACTAATGAAAAACTGTTTTTT
TRBD1	TRBV12-3/TRBV12-4	many	TRBJ1-5	CASSTGGATNQPQHF	TGTGCCAGCAGTACAGGGGGGGCTACCAATCAGCCCCAGCATTTT
.	TRBV7-9	many	TRBJ2-7	CASSIIGNEQYF	TGTGCCAGCAGCATAATTGGAAACGAGCAGTACTTC
.	TRBV19	many	TRBJ2-2	CASCSGGWRELFF	TGTGCCAGTTGCTCCGGAGGGTGGAGGGAGCTGTTTTTT
TRBD2	TRBV6-5	few	TRBJ2-7	CASRLDVTSGRFSREQYF	TGTGCCAGCAGACTCGACGTTACTAGCGGGAGGTTTAGTCGCGAGCAGTACTTC
TRBD2	TRBV20-1	many	TRBJ2-7	CSARLLLEGLASGSYEQYF	TGCAGTGCTAGACTTCTCCTAGAAGGGTTGGCTAGCGGGAGCTACGAGCAGTACTTC
TRBD2	TRBV15	.	TRBJ2-1	CATSRGTSAYNEQFF	TGTGCCACCAGCAGGGGGACTAGCGCCTACAATGAGCAGTTCTTC
.	TRBV5-1	many	TRBJ2-7	CASSNGGTRLSYEQYF	TGCGCCAGCAGCAATGGCGGGACACGGTTGTCCTACGAGCAGTACTTC
.	TRBV9	.	TRBJ2-1	CASSVVGARNNEQFF	TGTGCCAGCAGCGTAGTGGGGGCTAGGAACAATGAGCAGTTCTTC
TRBD1	TRBV10-3	many	TRBJ2-1	CAISESGDRRRIYNEQFF	TGTGCCATCAGTGAGTCAGGGGACAGGAGGAGGATCTACAATGAGCAGTTCTTC
TRBD2	TRBV12-3/TRBV12-4	medium-sized	TRBJ2-7	CASSFSGSDEQYF	TGTGCCAGCAGTTTTAGCGGGAGCGACGAGCAGTACTTC
.	TRBV10-3	many	TRBJ1-6	CAISDPGGNSPLHF	TGTGCCATCAGTGACCCGGGAGGAAATTCACCCCTCCACTTT
.	TRBV29-1	many	TRBJ1-1	CSATGGEGFGAEAFF	TGCAGCGCGACGGGGGGAGAGGGGTTCGGGGCTGAAGCTTTCTTT
.	TRBV6-1	many	TRBJ1-1	CASSRTANTEAFF	TGTGCCAGCAGTAGGACGGCGAACACTGAAGCTTTCTTT
.	TRBV20-1	many	TRBJ2-7	CSAREGVYEQYF	TGCAGTGCTAGAGAGGGTGTTTACGAGCAGTACTTC
.	TRBV19	many	TRBJ1-3	CASSIAGQRNTIYF	TGTGCCAGTAGTATAGCTGGACAGAGAAACACCATATATTTT
TRBD2	TRBV13	many	TRBJ2-3	CASRETWTSASTDTQYF	TGTGCCAGCAGAGAAACTTGGACTAGCGCTAGCACAGATACGCAGTATTTT
.	TRBV3-1	many	TRBJ1-5	CASSQGTRGWVNQPQHF	TGTGCCAGCAGCCAAGGAACTAGGGGTTGGGTCAATCAGCCCCAGCATTTT
TRBD2	TRBV6-1	medium-sized	TRBJ2-7	CASSEWAGGSYEQYF	TGTGCCAGCAGTGAATGGGCGGGAGGCTCCTACGAGCAGTACTTC
TRBD1	TRBV7-9	many	TRBJ2-2	CASSWDRDTGELFF	TGTGCCAGCAGCTGGGACAGGGACACCGGGGAGCTGTTTTTT
.	TRBV3-1	once	TRBJ1-6	CASSQQFYSPLHF	TGTGCCAGCAGCCAACAGTTCTACTCACCCCTCCACTTT
.	TRBV11-3	.	TRBJ2-7	CASSFETGYEQYF	TGTGCCAGCAGCTTTGAGACAGGCTACGAGCAGTACTTC